Each of the 24 T cell receptor beta chains below was sequenced from the same sample in a study of PD-L1 blockade in urothelial cancer. The time point: pretreatment peripheral blood. Some clones are missing from TCRdb's copy, which holds only in-frame ones; the method was immunoSEQ multiplex PCR. In the table there are about 47,000 clones, 75% to 85% of which are singletons. The material sequenced was PBMCs, taken around atezolizumab (anti-PD-L1) treatment. These receptors were taken from a man aged 50-59 years with urothelial cancer.

The V gene is TRBV5-4, the J gene TRBJ1-1, with TRBD1 identical over 8 bases. This CDR3 spans 15 amino acids. V was pared by 6 bases and J by 5 bases, with 12 bases of the junction left unmatched. The germline V gene has CDR1 SGHNT and CDR2 YYREEE (reference sequence). As DNA, the CDR3 is TGTGCCAGCACCCCCGGGATCGACAGGGGAACTGAAGCTTTCTTT. Its translation is CASTPGIDRGTEAFF.

The J gene is TRBJ2-2, the V gene TRBV5-6; possibly TRBD1 for D (5 bases). With 5 bases removed from V and 7 bases from J, the gap between germline ends came to 15 bases. CDR3 length equals 14 residues. CDR1 is SGHDT, CDR2 YYEEEE, per germline. The CDR3 reads CASRGAGWFGELFF. The CDR3 DNA sequence: TGTGCCAGCAGAGGGGCAGGGTGGTTCGGGGAGCTGTTTTTT. Drawing the rest from reference TRBV5-6 and TRBJ2-2, the complete variable domain is DAGVTQSPTHLIKTRGQQVTLRCSPKSGHDTVSWYQQALGQGPQFIFQYYEEEERQRGNFPDRFSGHQFPNYSSELNVNALLLGDSALYLCASRGAGWFGELFFGEGSRLTVL.

The V call is TRBV5-1, the J call TRBJ2-7; 10 nucleotides line up with TRBD2. V lost 0 bases, J lost 7 bases, and 13 bases stayed unmatched. The CDR3 spans 17 residues. Per the germline V gene, CDR1 is SGHRS and CDR2 is YFSETQ. The CDR3 loop is CASSLGGAGGPRGEQYF. The CDR3 nucleotides are TGCGCCAGCAGCTTGGGCGGAGCGGGAGGGCCCCGGGGTGAGCAGTACTTC.

V and J are TRBV28 and TRBJ2-2, with D tentatively TRBD1 (6 bases). Germline CDR1 is MDHEN and CDR2 is SYDVKM. This CDR3 comprises 13 residues. V lost 7 bases and J 9 bases, leaving 15 bases between the germline ends. In DNA, the CDR3 is TGTGCCAGCATCGAGTCAGGGGCCCGGGAGCTGTTTTTT. Protein sequence: CASIESGARELFF.

The chain links TRBV5-1 to TRBJ2-7, with a weak D call TRBD1 (5 bases). The germline V and J ends were trimmed by 4 bases and 6 bases, with 14 bases remaining between them. In germline, CDR1 is SGHRS, CDR2 YFSETQ. This CDR3 spans 13 amino acids. The CDR3 coding sequence is TGCGCCAGCAGCCCATCAGGGAATCCCGAGCAGTACTTC. Translation: CASSPSGNPEQYF.

The V gene is TRBV6-5, the J gene TRBJ1-3; D call uncertain. V lost 8 bases and J 0 bases, leaving 14 bases between the germline ends. The germline CDR1 and CDR2 sequences are MNHEY and SVGAGI. The length of the CDR3 is 15 residues. The CDR3 nucleotides are TGTGCCAGCTCCCGGGCGGGTCGCTCTGGAAACACCATATATTTT. Protein product: CASSRAGRSGNTIYF.

The chain couples TRBV2 to TRBJ2-7; 9 positions agree with TRBD1. CDR1 is SNHLY, CDR2 FYNNEI, per germline. This CDR3 has 12 amino acids. With V trimmed by 7 bases and J by 9 bases, 7 bases remained unmatched. The CDR3 region is CASTQGARGQYF. CDR3 in DNA: TGTGCCAGCACACAGGGGGCGCGTGGGCAGTACTTC.

The rearrangement joins TRBV18 to TRBJ1-5, with 9 bases aligning to TRBD1. The CDR3 is 17 residues long. V lost 5 bases and J lost 7; bases outside the gene matches: 15. The germline gives CDR1 KGHSH, CDR2 LQKENI. The CDR3 nucleotides are TGTGCCAGCTCAGGACAACAGGGGGCAAGGGAGGACCAGCCCCAGCATTTT. It yields the protein CASSGQQGAREDQPQHF.

V is TRBV29-1 and J is TRBJ1-1; D is perhaps TRBD1 (6 bases). The CDR3 consists of 13 residues. Looked up from germline, CDR1 is SQVTM and CDR2 is ANQGSEA. Trimming took 8 bases from V and 0 from J, leaving 13 bases between them. The DNA for the CDR3 is TGCAGCCCACACGGGACACTGAACACTGAAGCTTTCTTT. It codes for CSPHGTLNTEAFF.

The V gene is TRBV27, the J gene TRBJ2-3, with 11 bases lining up with TRBD2. Trimming took 6 bases from V and 6 from J; bases not matched to a gene: 8. Germline V gene sequence: CDR1 MNHEY, CDR2 SMNVEV (reference sequence). The CDR3 is 15 residues long. CDR3 sequence: CASSHSGGGWDTQYF. The CDR3 bases are TGTGCCAGCAGCCATAGCGGGGGGGGTTGGGATACGCAGTATTTT.

The chain carries TRBV19 and TRBJ1-1; D possibly corresponds to TRBD1 (6 bases). Germline-derived CDR1 and CDR2 are LNHDA and SQIVND (reference sequence). V was shortened by 6 bases and J by 4 bases, with 18 bases between the two germline ends. The CDR3 spans 15 residues. The CDR3 nucleotides are TGTGCCAGTAGCCCCCTGGACAGCACCATCACTGAAGCTTTCTTT. The encoded protein is CASSPLDSTITEAFF.

This chain uses TRBV7-9 with TRBJ1-1; TRBD1 agrees at 10 bases. The CDR3 is 12 residues long. The germline CDR1 and CDR2 sequences are SEHNR and FQNEAQ (reference sequence). Unmatched junction bases numbered 5, after V lost 5 bases and J lost 11 bases. The CDR3 sequence: CASSVGGQGAFF. CDR3 DNA sequence: TGTGCCAGCAGCGTAGGGGGACAGGGGGCTTTCTTT. Drawing the rest from reference TRBV7-9 and TRBJ1-1, the complete variable domain is DTGVSQNPRHKITKRGQNVTFRCDPISEHNRLYWYRQTLGQGPEFLTYFQNEAQLEKSRLLSDRFSAERPKGSFSTLEIQRTEQGDSAMYLCASSVGGQGAFFGQGTRLTVV.

The chain's CDR3 is CASSVSGTAKNIQYF. In DNA, the CDR3 is TGTGCCAGCTCAGTTTCAGGAACAGCCAAAAACATTCAGTACTTC. The chain is built from TRBV18 and TRBJ2-4, with no clear D. V was pared by 5 bases and J by 0 bases, with 11 bases between. CDR3 length: 15 amino acids. Germline lookup yields CDR1 KGHSH and CDR2 LQKENI. Drawing the rest from reference TRBV18 and TRBJ2-4, the complete variable domain is NAGVMQNPRHLVRRRGQEARLRCSPMKGHSHVYWYRQLPEEGLKFMVYLQKENIIDESGMPKERFSAEFPKEGPSILRIQQVVRGDSAAYFCASSVSGTAKNIQYFGAGTRLSVL.

The chain couples TRBV6-1 to TRBJ1-5; D gene unclear. This CDR3 region has 15 residues. Germline V gene data show CDR1 as MNHNS and CDR2 as SASEGT. V lost 0 bases to trimming and J lost 0 bases, with 6 bases between them. The CDR3 reads CASSEATYSNQPQHF. CDR3 in DNA: TGTGCCAGCAGTGAAGCAACCTATAGCAATCAGCCCCAGCATTTT.

The DNA of the CDR3 is TGTGCCAGCTCACCCCCGGGGGTGTACCAAGAGACCCAGTACTTC. It specifies CASSPPGVYQETQYF. The J gene is TRBJ2-5, the V gene TRBV18; a possible D gene is TRBD2 (6 bases). The CDR3 extends over 15 amino acids. Germline V gene data show CDR1 as KGHSH and CDR2 as LQKENI. V shed 3 bases and J shed 0 bases, with 11 bases lying between them.

The V gene is TRBV15, the J gene TRBJ1-1; D may be TRBD1 (5 bases). CDR1 and CDR2 (germline): LNHNV, YYDKDF (reference sequence). This CDR3 contains 14 residues. Deletions cut 1 base from V and 10 bases from J, with 16 bases between. The CDR3 region is CATSRVEGLRGAFF. The CDR3 coding sequence is TGTGCCACCAGCAGAGTGGAGGGGTTAAGGGGAGCTTTCTTT.

The chain employs TRBV9 and TRBJ1-5; D ambiguous. V lost 0 bases, J lost 4 bases, and 5 bases lay in between. Germline CDR1 and CDR2: SGDLS and YYNGEE. The CDR3 totals 13 residues. CDR3 residues: CASSVALNQPQHF. CDR3 DNA sequence: TGTGCCAGCAGCGTAGCGTTAAATCAGCCCCAGCATTTT.

This clone was found a few times. The chain links TRBV6-1 to TRBJ2-7, with 13 positions matching TRBD2. CDR3 length: 15 residues. Germline CDR1 and CDR2: MNHNS and SASEGT. V lost 2 bases, J lost 5 bases, and 3 bases stayed unmatched. CDR3 sequence: CASSETGTSGDEQYF. CDR3 nucleotide sequence: TGTGCCAGCAGTGAAACCGGGACTAGCGGGGACGAGCAGTACTTC.

This clone was counted between two and nine times. V and J are TRBV10-1 and TRBJ2-7, with D perhaps matching TRBD2 (7 bases). Between the trimmed V and J ends, which lost 10 bases and 5 bases, there was a span of 21 bases. The CDR3 runs to 14 residues. Germline V lookup: CDR1 WNHNN, CDR2 SYGVQD (reference sequence). The CDR3 DNA follows: TGCGCCACCCTCTGGGAGGGGGGGCTGAACGAGCAGTACGTC. Translation: CATLWEGGLNEQYV.

This clone was observed a few times. CDR3 region: CSVEGTLTSYEQYF. Written as DNA, the CDR3 is TGCAGCGTTGAAGGGACACTGACCTCCTACGAGCAGTACTTC. The chain combines TRBV29-1 with TRBJ2-7; D might be TRBD1 (5 bases). V lost 1 base to trimming and J lost 0 bases, with 10 bases between them. This CDR3 region has 14 residues. The germline CDR1 and CDR2 sequences are SQVTM and ANQGSEA.

The chain is built from TRBV6-1 and TRBJ1-1; TRBD1 agrees at 8 bases. Unmatched junction bases numbered 5, after V lost 7 bases and J lost 1 base. Germline V CDR1 and CDR2: MNHNS, SASEGT. The CDR3 runs to 14 residues. The CDR3 DNA follows: TGTGCCAGCAAACTTGGGACAGGGAACACTGAAGCTTTCTTT. Amino acid sequence: CASKLGTGNTEAFF.

The rearrangement uses TRBV28 and TRBJ1-3, with 10 bases lining up with TRBD1. With 6 bases clipped from V and 4 bases from J, the junction kept 6 bases outside the gene matches. The CDR3 covers 15 residues. The germline V gene has CDR1 MDHEN and CDR2 SYDVKM. The CDR3 sequence: CASSRQGARGNTIYF. CDR3 DNA: TGTGCCAGCAGCCGACAGGGGGCGAGGGGAAACACCATATATTTT.

The V and J genes are TRBV6-5 and TRBJ2-3, with TRBD1 matching 7 bases. The CDR3 runs to 14 residues. With 6 bases clipped from V and 4 bases from J, the junction kept 7 bases outside the gene matches. Germline V lookup: CDR1 MNHEY, CDR2 SVGAGI. The CDR3 DNA follows: TGTGCCAGCAGGGCCGCAGGGGGATCAGATACGCAGTATTTT. It translates to CASRAAGGSDTQYF.

This chain joins TRBV28 and TRBJ1-4; D remains ambiguous. Deletions cut 6 bases from V and 7 bases from J, with 9 bases between. The CDR3 length is 12 residues. Germline V lookup: CDR1 MDHEN, CDR2 SYDVKM. The CDR3: CASRTPGEKLFF. CDR3 nucleotide sequence: TGTGCCAGCAGAACACCGGGTGAAAAACTGTTTTTT. Full variable domain (missing parts from reference TRBV28 and TRBJ1-4): DVKVTQSSRYLVKRTGEKVFLECVQDMDHENMFWYRQDPGLGLRLIYFSYDVKMKEKGDIPEGYSVSREKKERFSLILESASTNQTSMYLCASRTPGEKLFFGSGTQLSVL.